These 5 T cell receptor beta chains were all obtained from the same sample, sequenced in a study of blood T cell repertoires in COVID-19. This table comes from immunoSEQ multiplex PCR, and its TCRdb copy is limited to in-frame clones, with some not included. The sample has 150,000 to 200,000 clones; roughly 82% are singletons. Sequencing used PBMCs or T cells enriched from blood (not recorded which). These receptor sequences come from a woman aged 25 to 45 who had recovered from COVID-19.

CDR3 amino acids: CASSLDLTTRHNEQFF. As DNA, the CDR3 is TGTGCCAGCAGCTTAGATCTCACGACTAGACACAATGAGCAGTTCTTC. V and J are TRBV11-3 and TRBJ2-1, with a weak D call TRBD2 (6 bases). Looked up from germline, CDR1 is SGHNT and CDR2 is YENEEA. CDR3 length equals 16 residues. Trimming removed 0 bases at V and 5 bases at J, with 14 bases between.

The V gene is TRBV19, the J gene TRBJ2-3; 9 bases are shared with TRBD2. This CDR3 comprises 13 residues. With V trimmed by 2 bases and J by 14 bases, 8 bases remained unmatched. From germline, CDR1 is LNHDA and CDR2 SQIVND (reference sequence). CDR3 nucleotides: TGTGCCAGTAGTATAAGCGGGAGGCTCCAAACGTATTTT. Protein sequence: CASSISGRLQTYF.

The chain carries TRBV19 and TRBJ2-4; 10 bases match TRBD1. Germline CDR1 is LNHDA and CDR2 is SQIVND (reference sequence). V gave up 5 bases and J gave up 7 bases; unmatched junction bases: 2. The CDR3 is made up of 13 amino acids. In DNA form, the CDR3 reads TGTGCCAGTAGTTGGGACAGGGGTAACATTCAGTACTTC. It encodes CASSWDRGNIQYF.

The CDR3 sequence: CASLTSRRTYEQYF. CDR3 nucleotides: TGCGCCAGCCTTACTAGCCGACGTACCTACGAGCAGTACTTC. This chain links TRBV10-1 with TRBJ2-7; the D gene is possibly TRBD2 (6 bases). V was shortened by 8 bases and J by 2 bases, with 16 bases between the two germline ends. The CDR3 spans 14 residues. Germline V gene sequence: CDR1 WNHNN, CDR2 SYGVQD (reference sequence).

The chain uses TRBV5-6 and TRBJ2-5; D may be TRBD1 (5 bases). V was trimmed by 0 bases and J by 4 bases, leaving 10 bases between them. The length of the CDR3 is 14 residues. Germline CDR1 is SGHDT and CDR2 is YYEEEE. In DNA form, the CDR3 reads TGTGCCAGCAGCTTGGGATGGGGCCCAGAGACCCAGTACTTC. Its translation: CASSLGWGPETQYF. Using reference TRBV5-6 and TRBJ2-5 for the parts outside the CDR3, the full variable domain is DAGVTQSPTHLIKTRGQQVTLRCSPKSGHDTVSWYQQALGQGPQFIFQYYEEEERQRGNFPDRFSGHQFPNYSSELNVNALLLGDSALYLCASSLGWGPETQYFGPGTRLLVL.